Included here is one TCR beta chain sequence, with context. In the original workflow: Estimated nucleated cell counts came from reference gene primer amplification. The method was immunoSEQ multiplex PCR; TCRdb's version includes in-frame clones alone and lacks a portion of them. The V and J calls and clone size are taken from that table; D and trimming were inferred from the DNA. The sample has about 210,000 clones, roughly 81% seen once; the top ten hold approximately 8.1%. This sample is drawn from a study of blood T cell repertoires in COVID-19. Study at large: Samples came from the United States, Italy and Spain, spanning acute and convalescent COVID-19. From T cells, B-cell-depleted T cells, or PBMCs came the material, which was cDNA or gDNA.

The receptor's source is a woman in her forties or fifties with active or convalescent COVID-19. The sequencing input was peripheral blood.

The chain's CDR3 is CASSLGHYEQYF. The CDR3 DNA is TGTGCCAGCAGTTTAGGTCATTACGAGCAGTACTTC. V is TRBV12-3 or TRBV12-4 and J is TRBJ2-7; no firm D call. CDR3 length equals 12 residues. The V and J ends lost 1 base and 4 bases respectively, with 5 bases between them.